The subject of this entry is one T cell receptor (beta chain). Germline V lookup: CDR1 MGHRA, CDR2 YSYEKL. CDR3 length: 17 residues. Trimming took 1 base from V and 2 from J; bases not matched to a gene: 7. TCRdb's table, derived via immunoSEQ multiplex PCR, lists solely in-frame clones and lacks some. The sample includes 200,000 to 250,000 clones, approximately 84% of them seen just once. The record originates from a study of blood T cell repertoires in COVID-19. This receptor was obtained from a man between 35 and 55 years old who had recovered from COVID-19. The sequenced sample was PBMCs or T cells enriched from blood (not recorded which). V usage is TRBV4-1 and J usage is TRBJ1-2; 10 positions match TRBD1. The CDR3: CASSQVPGQGRNYGYTF. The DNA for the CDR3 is TGCGCCAGCAGCCAAGTCCCGGGACAGGGGCGAAACTATGGCTACACCTTC.